This T cell receptor (beta chain) was retrieved from a study of cytomegalovirus exposure and HLA in healthy donors. General study points: The authors later linked a missense DCLRE1C variant to TCR beta V- and J-gene trimming. It was 160 or so TCR beta chains that were listed as cytomegalovirus-associated.

The PCR had 60 Vbeta and 13 Jbeta primers. TCRdb keeps only in-frame clones here, not all; method: immunoSEQ multiplex PCR. The sample includes around 150,000 clones, roughly four fifths of them seen just once. Concerning this clone itself: Its antigen is currently unknown. At one boundary the junction diverges from the germline segment, which might be a read error.

The source is a woman between 50 and 59 years old in good health and CMV-seronegative. The sample was PBMCs.

The CDR3 nucleotides are TGTGCTAGCAGCACGGGGACAGGGCTGGGCGAGCAGTACTTC. The encoded protein is CASSTGTGLGEQYF. The chain joins TRBV7-7 to TRBJ2-7, with TRBD1 matching 9 bases. This CDR3 comprises 14 residues. Germline lookup yields CDR1 SSHAT and CDR2 FNYEAQ (reference sequence).